The rows below give T cell receptor beta chains drawn from one sample of a study of shared clonotypes between healthy human individuals. The data were produced by immunoSEQ multiplex PCR, yet TCRdb's version contains in-frame clones alone and is incomplete. The sample holds some 2.1 million clones, 85% to 95% seen once. Material: naive CD4+ T cells sorted from blood. These receptors all stem from a man in his late teens or twenties in good health. Each CDR3 is given with its conserved first and last residue. D genes are given only for firm matches. Clone size is shown for a subset of rows, as once, few, many or a class of expanded clone.

d_call,v_call,clone_size,j_call,cdr3_nt,cdr3_aa
-,TRBV5-1,-,TRBJ2-1,TGCGCCAGCAGCTTGGGCGGAGACGGGTTAGGTGAGCAGTTCTTC,CASSLGGDGLGEQFF
-,TRBV25-1,-,TRBJ1-6,TGTGCCAGCAGTGAAGTTCAGGGTAGTTCACCCCTCCACTTT,CASSEVQGSSPLHF
-,TRBV14,-,TRBJ1-2,TGTGCCAGCAGCCCCACTGAAAACTATGGCTACACCTTC,CASSPTENYGYTF
TRBD2,TRBV2,-,TRBJ2-7,TGTGCCAGCAGTGATCCCGCTGAACTAGCGGGAGGTTGGGAGCAGTACTTC,CASSDPAELAGGWEQYF
-,TRBV6-6,-,TRBJ2-3,TGTGCCAGCAGGCCAACGCTATCCCCTAGCACAGATACGCAGTATTTT,CASRPTLSPSTDTQYF
-,TRBV7-2,few,TRBJ2-1,TGTGCCAGCAGCTTAGCGGGCCCCTCCTACAATGAGCAGTTCTTC,CASSLAGPSYNEQFF
-,TRBV7-9,-,TRBJ1-4,TGTGCCAGCATTGGAGGAGTTCGCGATGAAAAACTGTTTTTT,CASIGGVRDEKLFF
TRBD1,TRBV19,-,TRBJ1-5,TGTGCCAGTAGTATATACGGGACAGCAAGCAATCAGCCCCAGCATTTT,CASSIYGTASNQPQHF
-,TRBV18,-,TRBJ2-3,TGTGCCAGCTCACCACCAGCAGCAAGCACAGATACGCAGTATTTT,CASSPPAASTDTQYF
-,TRBV30,-,TRBJ2-7,TGTGCCTGGAGTGCCCAGCCCTCCGGGCAGTACTTC,CAWSAQPSGQYF
-,TRBV6-5,-,TRBJ1-1,TGTGCCAGCAGCAAACCGCAGGAGAACACTGAAGCTTTCTTT,CASSKPQENTEAFF
TRBD1,TRBV19,-,TRBJ1-5,TGTGCCAGTAGTGTACGACAGGGGGCTAGCAATCAGCCCCAGCATTTT,CASSVRQGASNQPQHF
-,TRBV2,-,TRBJ1-2,TGTGCCAGCAGTGTGGCAGCATTGGGCTATGGCTACACCTTC,CASSVAALGYGYTF
-,TRBV7-2,-,TRBJ1-2,TGTGCCAGCAGCCCCAGTCCATTTCTGAACTATGGCTACACCTTC,CASSPSPFLNYGYTF
-,TRBV9,-,TRBJ2-7,TGTGCCAGCAGCGCGACGGGGCTCTACGAGCAGTACTTC,CASSATGLYEQYF
TRBD1,TRBV18,-,TRBJ2-7,TGTGCCAGCTCACTCACGGACAGGGACAACGAGCAGTACTTC,CASSLTDRDNEQYF
TRBD1,TRBV2,once,TRBJ1-5,TGTGCCAGCAGTGAGGAAGGACAGGGTAGGAATCAGCCCCAGCATTTT,CASSEEGQGRNQPQHF
-,TRBV2,-,TRBJ2-7,TGTGCCAGCAGTGAAGAGGGCCCTATCGAGCAGTACTTC,CASSEEGPIEQYF
-,TRBV29-1,-,TRBJ2-3,TGCAGCGTTGCCTATCCGGGCGTCACAGATACGCAGTATTTT,CSVAYPGVTDTQYF
-,TRBV18,-,TRBJ1-4,TGTGCCAGCTCAACTGGAGCTGCTAATGAAAAACTGTTTTTT,CASSTGAANEKLFF
TRBD1,TRBV7-7,-,TRBJ2-7,TGTGCTAGCAGCTTGGAACAGGGGACACACTACGAGCAGTACTTC,CASSLEQGTHYEQYF
-,TRBV28,-,TRBJ1-2,TGTGCCAGCAACTCAGAGACCTTC,CASNSETF
TRBD2,TRBV11-3,-,TRBJ2-5,TGTGCCAGCAGCCCGGGGGGGATAGGGCCAGAGACCCAGTACTTC,CASSPGGIGPETQYF
-,TRBV5-4,once,TRBJ2-7,TGTGCCAGCAGCTTGGCGGGGTCCTACGAGCAGTACTTC,CASSLAGSYEQYF
TRBD1,TRBV5-4,-,TRBJ1-6,TGTGCCAGCAGCTTGACAGGGGCCAATTCACCCCTCCACTTT,CASSLTGANSPLHF
-,TRBV5-1,-,TRBJ1-2,TGTGCCAGCAGCATAGGACAGTCCTATGGCTACACCTTC,CASSIGQSYGYTF
-,TRBV7-8,-,TRBJ2-3,TGTGCCAGCAGCTTGTTGGGCACAGATACGCAGTATTTT,CASSLLGTDTQYF
TRBD1,TRBV28,-,TRBJ2-7,TGTGCCAGCAGTCTGTGGTCCGGGACAGGGGTCTACGAGCAGTACTTC,CASSLWSGTGVYEQYF
-,TRBV7-2,-,TRBJ2-7,TGTGCCAGCAGCTTAGCCGACTCCTACGAGCAGTACTTC,CASSLADSYEQYF
TRBD2,TRBV7-2,-,TRBJ2-3,TGTGCCAGCAGCTTAGTTGCGGGAGTTGGTGATACGCAGTATTTT,CASSLVAGVGDTQYF
-,TRBV11-2,-,TRBJ1-1,TGTGCCAGCAGCTTAGATCGGGGGGTGGGCACTGAAGCTTTCTTT,CASSLDRGVGTEAFF
TRBD2,TRBV18,-,TRBJ2-1,TGTGCCAGCTCACCGATGACTAGCGGGGTAGGGGAGCAGTTCTTC,CASSPMTSGVGEQFF
-,TRBV10-3,-,TRBJ2-1,TGTGCCATCAGTGCCCAGGGTTCCTACAATGAGCAGTTCTTC,CAISAQGSYNEQFF
-,TRBV18,-,TRBJ2-4,TGTGCCAGCTCACCCTCTTGGGGGTTAAACATTCAGTACTTC,CASSPSWGLNIQYF
-,TRBV10-3,-,TRBJ1-1,TGTGCCATCAGTGAGTCTTCGGGTGGCAGATCCACTGAAGCTTTCTTT,CAISESSGGRSTEAFF
-,TRBV28,-,TRBJ2-7,TGTGCCAGCAGTCAGTCGTCCTACGAGCAGTACTTC,CASSQSSYEQYF
TRBD1,TRBV10-3,-,TRBJ2-7,TGTGCCATCAGGGAACCGGGACAGGGGGACGAGCAGTACTTC,CAIREPGQGDEQYF
-,TRBV5-5,-,TRBJ2-7,TGTGCCAGCAGCTTGGGTCTTAGGGGACCCCGGGACTTTACCTACGAGCAGTACTTC,CASSLGLRGPRDFTYEQYF
TRBD2,TRBV18,-,TRBJ2-1,TGTGCCAGCTCACCGAGCGGGAGGAATGGGAATGAGCAGTTCTTC,CASSPSGRNGNEQFF
-,TRBV10-3,-,TRBJ1-1,TGTGCCATTCGGGGAGGCACTGAAGCTTTCTTT,CAIRGGTEAFF
-,TRBV18,-,TRBJ1-5,TGTGCCAGCTCACCAACTCCTCTCGATCAGCCCCAGCATTTT,CASSPTPLDQPQHF
-,TRBV10-3,-,TRBJ2-1,TGTGCCATCAGGCCAGGGAATGAGCAGTTCTTC,CAIRPGNEQFF
-,TRBV11-3,-,TRBJ1-3,TGTGCCAGCGATGGATCCGTCTCTGGAAACACCATATATTTT,CASDGSVSGNTIYF
TRBD1,TRBV27,-,TRBJ2-2,TGTGCCAGCAGTTATGGGACAGTTAACACCGGGGAGCTGTTTTTT,CASSYGTVNTGELFF
TRBD1,TRBV2,-,TRBJ1-1,TGTGCCAGCACTTACACCGGGACAGCAAACACTGAAGCTTTCTTT,CASTYTGTANTEAFF
-,TRBV18,-,TRBJ2-4,TGTGCCAGCTCACCAGCACAGAGCCAAACCTCGGGAAACATTCAGTACTTC,CASSPAQSQTSGNIQYF